This T cell receptor beta chain appears in the sequencing data of a study of long-term antiretroviral therapy in people with HIV. Only a few counts were recorded for this clone. Its antigen remains unidentified. Sequencing used immunoSEQ v3.0 at survey level. For each individual sample, sequencing targeted about 40,000-55,000 T-cell genomes. Clones were read by immunoSEQ multiplex PCR, and TCRdb kept only the in-frame ones, dropping some. Of 9,000 to 15,000 clones detected, over 70% appear once; the ten largest clones hold about an eighth. Study-wide results and limits: Unavailable data included ART adherence, viral resistance and therapy changes (switches in treatment). Pre-ART clonal expansion yielded clones that dominated the repertoire at all time points.

The CDR3 runs to 16 residues. Germline values: CDR1 SEHNR, CDR2 FQNEAQ (reference sequence). V was cut by 3 bases and J by 8 bases, with 19 bases left in between. V is TRBV7-9 and J is TRBJ1-4; D is perhaps TRBD1 (6 bases). The specimen was unsorted PBMCs, collected 3 to 3.2 years before starting antiretroviral therapy. The TCR originated in a man in his forties with HIV. The DNA of the CDR3 is TGTGCCAGCAGCTTCCCCGGGGGGGGGCTTGGGGAAAAACTGTTTTTT. It specifies CASSFPGGGLGEKLFF.